Listed here are 14 T cell receptor beta chains from one sample, sequenced in a study of regulatory T cells in long-lasting Graves disease. Building of the TCR beta libraries involved iRepertoire HTBI primers and Arm-PCR of CDR3 regions. TCRdb re-called the multiplex PCR reads through MiXCR, storing one row per CDR3 protein. The sample holds around 250,000 distinct CDR3 sequences, roughly a fifth seen once. Time point meaning: newly diagnosed GD, antithyroid drugs for less than 3 months. Making the TCR library involved RNA that had been extracted from PBMCs. This sample comprised peripheral blood mononuclear cells (PBMCs), obtained at new diagnosis, from a patient treated with antithyroid drugs. The receptors shown here come from a female donor with Graves disease.

The V call is TRBV9, the J call TRBJ1-4; 9 bases are a match to TRBD1. Germline V CDR1 and CDR2: SGDLS, YYNGEE. Germline trimming cut 5 bases from V and 4 bases from J; bases unmatched to any gene: 12. The length of the CDR3 is 17 residues. The chain's CDR3 is CASSPGQGLRSNEKLFF. CDR3 sequence (DNA): TGTGCCAGCAGTCCTGGACAGGGGCTGCGGAGTAATGAAAAACTGTTTTTT.

This clonotype was found many times. J is TRBJ1-3 and V is TRBV18; D remains unclear. There are 14 residues in the CDR3. V was clipped by 6 bases and J by 3 bases, with 12 bases between them. Germline V gene sequence: CDR1 KGHSH, CDR2 LQKENI. The CDR3 spells CASSGRPIGNTIYF. CDR3 sequence (DNA): TGTGCCAGCTCGGGGAGGCCGATTGGAAACACCATATATTTT.

The V gene is TRBV25-1, the J gene TRBJ2-1; 9 nucleotides line up with TRBD1. This CDR3 region has 15 residues. Germline V gene lookup returns CDR1 MGHDK and CDR2 SYGVNS. Unmatched junction bases numbered 2, after V lost 2 bases and J lost 3 bases. The CDR3 DNA follows: TGTGCCAGCAGTGAACCGGGACAGGGCTACAATGAGCAGTTCTTC. This sequence encodes CASSEPGQGYNEQFF.

This clonotype was recorded a few times. A read error is likely, as this CDR3 ends without the conserved phenylalanine or tryptophan. No DNA is shown, since the ends of the CDR3 on it are uncertain; the CDR3 is the one TCRdb lists. The chain recombines TRBV10-3 with TRBJ2-7; the tabulated D call, TRBD1, remains unverified against the DNA. The CDR3 is 13 amino acids in total, end residues counted. Germline-derived CDR1 and CDR2 are ENHRY and SYGVKD. The CDR3 loop is CAISDKDAGLRYL.

Comments on this clonotype: The likely explanation is a read error, given a far larger clone one base away. The rearrangement joins TRBV4-1 to TRBJ2-5; 8 bases line up with TRBD1. The DNA end is more similar to TRBJ2-7, so the J call may be wrong. Germline CDR1 is MGHRA and CDR2 is YSYEKL. The CDR3 has 19 amino acids. CDR3 sequence reads: CASSQEGGLPRQGTYEQYF. DNA of the CDR3: TGCGCCAGCAGCCAAGAAGGGGGCCTCCCGAGACAGGGGACCTACGAGCAGTACTTC.

The sample holds many counts of this clonotype. This rearrangement joins TRBV20-1 to TRBJ1-6; D is perhaps TRBD1 (5 bases). This CDR3 is 16 amino acids long. CDR1 and CDR2 from the germline V gene are DFQATT and SNEGSKA (reference sequence). The V end lost 1 base, the J end lost 6 bases, and 16 bases lay between the germline ends. The CDR3 DNA follows: TGCAGTGCTAGAGGCTGGGGGGGTATGGGTAATTCACCCCTCCACTTT. Translating it yields CSARGWGGMGNSPLHF.

This clonotype was counted many times. The rearrangement links TRBV6-2 or TRBV6-3 to TRBJ1-1; D unclear. Trimming cost V 2 bases and J 4 bases, with 14 bases left between them. From germline, CDR1 is MNHEY and CDR2 SVGEGT. The CDR3 spans 15 residues. As DNA, the CDR3 is TGTGCCAGCAGTTACCGTTCGGGGAGAGTCACTGAAGCTTTCTTT. Translation gives CASSYRSGRVTEAFF.

This clonotype was counted a single time. The V call is TRBV5-8, the J call TRBJ2-2, with 7 bases identical to TRBD2. CDR3 length: 16 amino acids. The V gene end was trimmed by 3 bases and the J gene end by 2 bases; junction bases not matched to a gene: 7. The V gene's germline CDR1 is SGHTS and CDR2 YDEGEE. The CDR3 loop reads CASSYGLVRNTGELFF. In nucleotides, the CDR3 is TGTGCCAGCAGCTACGGACTAGTTCGAAACACCGGGGAGCTGTTTTTT.

This clonotype was recorded many times. CDR3 in amino acids: CATSETRGDQPQHF. DNA of the CDR3: TGTGCCACCAGTGAGACCAGGGGGGATCAGCCCCAGCATTTT. This chain connects TRBV24-1 to TRBJ1-5, with 7 nucleotides matching TRBD1. Per the germline V gene, CDR1 is KGHDR and CDR2 is SFDVKD. Unmatched junction bases numbered 4, after V lost 4 bases and J lost 5 bases. The CDR3 totals 14 residues.

This clonotype was seen at least ten times. CDR3 nucleotides: TGTGCCAGCAGCCAAGCAGGGTTAGGGACCAATGAGCAGTTCTTC. Translation: CASSQAGLGTNEQFF. The chain combines TRBV3-1 with TRBJ2-1, with D tentatively TRBD1 or TRBD2 (5 bases each). From germline, CDR1 is LGHDT and CDR2 YNNKEL (reference sequence). V lost 1 base and J 6 bases, leaving 13 bases between the germline ends. The CDR3 is 15 residues long.

This clonotype was counted at least ten times. The genes are TRBV12-3 or TRBV12-4 and TRBJ1-2, with a weak D call TRBD1 (6 bases). V dropped 7 bases and J dropped 4 bases, with 19 bases sitting between them. The CDR3 spans 15 residues. The CDR3 coding sequence is TGTGCCAGCACCTCATCGGTGGGCAGGGGCTATGGCTACACCTTC. It is translated as CASTSSVGRGYGYTF.

The chain combines TRBV24-1 with TRBJ2-5; 8 bases map to TRBD2. The junction had 7 bases not matched to a gene; V was cut back by 4 bases and J by 4 bases. The CDR3 covers 15 residues. CDR1 is KGHDR, CDR2 SFDVKD, per germline. CDR3 residues: CATSDGGLAGETQYF. The CDR3 bases are TGTGCCACCAGTGACGGTGGACTAGCAGGAGAGACCCAGTACTTC.

This clonotype was observed many times. V gene TRBV14 combines with J gene TRBJ1-2; tentatively, D is TRBD1 (5 bases). This CDR3 is built from 13 residues. V was pared by 6 bases and J by 3 bases, with 11 bases between. The germline V gene has CDR1 SGHDN and CDR2 FVKESK. The DNA for the CDR3 is TGTGCCAGCAGGCCGGGACCGGACTATGGCTACACCTTC. Translation: CASRPGPDYGYTF.

In the case of this clonotype: With a much larger clone just one base away, this may be a read error. The conserved closing phenylalanine or tryptophan is absent in this CDR3, likely reflecting a read error. The genes are TRBV7-2 and TRBJ1-2; D unresolved. The CDR3 covers 13 residues. V shed 3 bases and J shed 6 bases, with 11 bases lying between them. In germline, CDR1 is SGHTA, CDR2 FQGNSA. In nucleotides, the CDR3 is TGTGCCAGCAGCTTTGGACCTCGGGATGGCTACACCTCC. This codes for CASSFGPRDGYTS.